Listed here is a single TCR beta chain. Its target is unknown. The source of the sample is a study of CD8 T cells in Susac syndrome. The study's findings and limits: By the study's own acknowledgment, its TCR sequencing and HLA analysis included relatively few individuals.

The RNA, about 0.5 to 1 ug, was put through reverse transcription using random hexamers. TCRdb recomputed calls from the immunoSEQ multiplex PCR reads with MiXCR, one row per CDR3 protein. Here the sample spans 330,000 or so distinct CDR3 sequences, 89% being singletons. Between the trimmed V and J ends, which lost 1 base and 6 bases, there was a span of 23 bases. Germline CDR1 is DFQATT and CDR2 is SNEGSKA (reference sequence). The CDR3 contains 17 residues. The chain joins TRBV20-1 to TRBJ2-3; tentatively, D is TRBD2 (5 bases). Material for sequencing was CD8+ T cells from PBMCs. The sequence came from a human donor with multiple sclerosis. The CDR3 nucleotides read TGCAGTGCTAGAGGTGGAACCAGCGGAACCCGCGGGGATACGCAGTATTTT. It encodes CSARGGTSGTRGDTQYF.